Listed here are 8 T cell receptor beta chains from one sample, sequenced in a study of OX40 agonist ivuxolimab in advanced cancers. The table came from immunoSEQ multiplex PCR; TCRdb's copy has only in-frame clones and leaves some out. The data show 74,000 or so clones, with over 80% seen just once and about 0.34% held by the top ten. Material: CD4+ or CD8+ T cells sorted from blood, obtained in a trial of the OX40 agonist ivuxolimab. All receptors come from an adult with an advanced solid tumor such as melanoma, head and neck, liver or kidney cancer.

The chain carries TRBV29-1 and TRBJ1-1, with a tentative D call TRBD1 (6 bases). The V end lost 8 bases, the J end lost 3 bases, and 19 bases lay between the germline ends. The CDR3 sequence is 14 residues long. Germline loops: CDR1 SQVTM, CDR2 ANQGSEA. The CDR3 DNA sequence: TGCAGCATTCAGGGGTTAAGGGGGGACACTGAAGCTTTCTTT. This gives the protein CSIQGLRGDTEAFF.

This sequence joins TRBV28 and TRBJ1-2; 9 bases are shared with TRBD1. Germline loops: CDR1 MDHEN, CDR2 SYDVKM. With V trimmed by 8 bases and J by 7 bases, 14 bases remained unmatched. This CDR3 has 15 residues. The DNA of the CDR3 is TGTGCCAGCCAGACCGGGACAGGGAATTTTCTTGGCTACACCTTC. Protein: CASQTGTGNFLGYTF.

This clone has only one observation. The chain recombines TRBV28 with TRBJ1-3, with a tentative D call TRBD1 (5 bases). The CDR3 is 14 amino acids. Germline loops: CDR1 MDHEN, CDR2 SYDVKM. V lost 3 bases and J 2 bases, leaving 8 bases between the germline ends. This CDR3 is CASSLAGTGNTIYF. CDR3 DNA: TGTGCCAGCAGTTTGGCAGGGACTGGAAACACCATATATTTT.

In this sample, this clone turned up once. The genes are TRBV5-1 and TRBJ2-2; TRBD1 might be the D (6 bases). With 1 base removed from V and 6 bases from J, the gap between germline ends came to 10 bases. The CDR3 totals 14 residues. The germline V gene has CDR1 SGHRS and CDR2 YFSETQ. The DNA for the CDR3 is TGCGCCAGCAGCTTGACAGGGAATCCCGGGGAGCTGTTTTTT. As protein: CASSLTGNPGELFF.

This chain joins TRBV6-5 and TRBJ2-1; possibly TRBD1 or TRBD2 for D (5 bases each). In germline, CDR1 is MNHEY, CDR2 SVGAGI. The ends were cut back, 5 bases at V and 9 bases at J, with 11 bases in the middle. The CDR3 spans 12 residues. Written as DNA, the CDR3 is TGTGCCAGCAGTCCCGGGGCAGGTGAGCAGTTCTTC. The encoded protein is CASSPGAGEQFF.

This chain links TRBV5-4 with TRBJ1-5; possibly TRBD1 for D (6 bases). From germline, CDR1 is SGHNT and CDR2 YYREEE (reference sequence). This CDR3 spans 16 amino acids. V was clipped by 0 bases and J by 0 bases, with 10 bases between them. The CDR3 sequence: CASSLGGPDSNQPQHF. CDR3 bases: TGTGCCAGCAGCTTGGGGGGGCCAGATAGCAATCAGCCCCAGCATTTT.

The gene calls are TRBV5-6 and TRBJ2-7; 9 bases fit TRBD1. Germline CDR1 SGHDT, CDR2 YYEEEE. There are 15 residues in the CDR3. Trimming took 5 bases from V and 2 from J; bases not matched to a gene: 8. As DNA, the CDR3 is TGTGCCAGCAGTTATGGGGACAGGGCGGCCTACGAGCAGTACTTC. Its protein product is CASSYGDRAAYEQYF.

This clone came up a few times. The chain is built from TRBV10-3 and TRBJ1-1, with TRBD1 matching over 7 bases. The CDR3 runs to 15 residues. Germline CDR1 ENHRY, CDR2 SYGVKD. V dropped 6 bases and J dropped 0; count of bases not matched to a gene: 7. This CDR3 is CAIRESGQMNTEAFF. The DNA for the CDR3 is TGTGCCATCAGGGAATCGGGACAGATGAACACTGAAGCTTTCTTT.